The present T cell receptor (beta chain) was sequenced within a study of PD-1 blockade in mismatch repair-deficient tumors. This CDR3 has 12 amino acids. The germline V and J ends were trimmed by 7 bases and 5 bases, with 12 bases remaining between them. Per germline, CDR1 SNHLY and CDR2 FYNNEI. The data were produced by immunoSEQ multiplex PCR, yet TCRdb's version contains in-frame clones alone and is incomplete. The data contain approximately 100,000 clones, 70% to 85% of them seen just once; the ten biggest clones take up about 6.3%. Mismatch repair deficiency was confirmed in all patients, by PCR or immunohistochemistry. A few pembrolizumab responders had their TCRs sequenced.

The TCR sequence derives from an adult with mismatch repair-deficient cancer. V usage is TRBV2 and J usage is TRBJ2-7; no clear D. The starting material was peripheral blood, obtained roughly eight months after starting pembrolizumab. The chain's CDR3 is CASIHFNDEQYF. The CDR3 nucleotides are TGTGCCAGCATACATTTCAACGACGAGCAGTACTTC.